Shown below are 31 T cell receptor beta chains from a single sample sequenced in a study of OX40 agonist ivuxolimab in advanced cancers. The receptor library was made with the immunoSEQ multiplex PCR assay. The table comes from immuneACCESS by way of TCRdb, which keeps in-frame sequences with V and J called. Part of the clones is missing from these tables; in studies checked, under half for an unresolved V gene and the rest for unknown reasons. The sample includes 100,000 to 140,000 clones, with 91% observed a single time. Together, the top ten hold about 1.2% of the sample. This sample comprised CD4+ or CD8+ T cells sorted from blood, obtained in a trial of the OX40 agonist ivuxolimab. These receptors originate from an adult with an advanced solid tumor such as melanoma, head and neck, liver or kidney cancer.

This chain uses TRBV28 with TRBJ2-3; D unresolved. CDR1 is MDHEN, CDR2 SYDVKM, per germline. The CDR3 contains 11 residues. Trimming stripped 5 bases from V and 2 bases from J, with 2 bases between. Written as DNA, the CDR3 is TGTGCCAGCAGTGTCACAGATACGCAGTATTTT. It is translated as CASSVTDTQYF.

The chain has TRBV6-6 and TRBJ1-1, with a weak D call TRBD1 (6 bases). V gave up 5 bases and J gave up 4 bases, with 17 bases separating them. The germline CDR1 and CDR2 sequences are MNHNY and SVGAGI (reference sequence). The CDR3 contains 15 residues. CDR3 region: CASSPLVSDSTEAFF. CDR3 in DNA: TGTGCCAGCAGTCCCCTCGTATCGGACAGCACTGAAGCTTTCTTT.

The chain recombines TRBV5-8 with TRBJ1-3; 8 positions match TRBD1. This CDR3 is built from 16 residues. The V segment lost 4 bases and the J segment 1 base; nucleotides outside the gene matches: 7. CDR1 is SGHTS and CDR2 is YDEGEE in the germline V gene. The CDR3 protein is CASSGPQGASGNTIYF. In DNA form, the CDR3 reads TGTGCCAGCAGCGGACCTCAGGGGGCATCTGGAAACACCATATATTTT.

The gene calls are TRBV28 and TRBJ1-4; 9 nucleotides agree with TRBD1. Unmatched junction bases numbered 3, after V lost 6 bases and J lost 4 bases. The germline V gene has CDR1 MDHEN and CDR2 SYDVKM. The CDR3 length is 14 residues. The CDR3 protein is CASRSGQGNEKLFF. DNA for the CDR3: TGTGCCAGCAGGTCGGGACAGGGTAATGAAAAACTGTTTTTT.

The genes are TRBV28 and TRBJ2-1; D unclear. There are 16 residues in the CDR3. Trimming pared 3 bases from V and 0 bases from J, leaving 12 bases between. Per germline, CDR1 MDHEN and CDR2 SYDVKM. The CDR3 DNA is TGTGCCAGCAGTTTCGACTGGCAAAGCTCCTACAATGAGCAGTTCTTC. Translated: CASSFDWQSSYNEQFF.

The chain recombines TRBV19 with TRBJ2-2; D unresolved. Trimming cost V 9 bases and J 4 bases, with 15 bases left between them. Germline CDR1 and CDR2: LNHDA and SQIVND (reference sequence). The CDR3 is 14 residues long. The CDR3, as DNA: TGTGCCAGCCGCGCGGCTGTCCGCACCGGGGAGCTGTTTTTT. It is translated as CASRAAVRTGELFF.

V gene TRBV5-4 combines with J gene TRBJ2-3; the D is unclear. Looked up from germline, CDR1 is SGHNT and CDR2 is YYREEE (reference sequence). The V gene lost 4 bases and the J gene lost 4 bases, with 22 bases spanning the gap. The CDR3 spans 17 residues. The CDR3 sequence: CASSLPSGGVTPDTQYF. CDR3 nucleotides: TGTGCCAGCAGCCTCCCATCCGGCGGAGTTACACCAGATACGCAGTATTTT.

The V call is TRBV4-1, the J call TRBJ2-1; D perhaps matches TRBD2 (7 bases). Germline-derived CDR1 and CDR2 are MGHRA and YSYEKL. This CDR3 is 15 amino acids long. V was shortened by 8 bases and J by 1 base, with 15 bases between the two germline ends. The CDR3 DNA reads as TGCGCCAGCTCTAAGGGGGAGGGGTCCTACAATGAGCAGTTCTTC. Translated, it gives CASSKGEGSYNEQFF.

The sample holds a few counts of this clone. V and J are TRBV7-2 and TRBJ2-7, with 7 bases identical to TRBD2. With V trimmed by 3 bases and J by 0 bases, 5 bases remained unmatched. CDR1 SGHTA and CDR2 FQGNSA come from the germline V gene. The CDR3 is 15 residues long. CDR3 nucleotide sequence: TGTGCCAGCAGCTTTACTAGCGACCGCTCCTACGAGCAGTACTTC. Encoded protein: CASSFTSDRSYEQYF.

The J gene is TRBJ2-1, the V gene TRBV7-9; 7 nucleotides agree with TRBD1. CDR3 length: 14 amino acids. The junction had 8 bases not matched to a gene; V was cut back by 5 bases and J by 7 bases. CDR1 and CDR2 from the germline V gene are SEHNR and FQNEAQ (reference sequence). CDR3: CASSPTGTENEQFF. CDR3 sequence (DNA): TGTGCCAGCAGCCCGACCGGGACAGAAAATGAGCAGTTCTTC.

V gene TRBV25-1 combines with J gene TRBJ1-3, with D tentatively TRBD1 (5 bases). V was clipped by 1 base and J by 0 bases, with 13 bases between them. The germline V gene has CDR1 MGHDK and CDR2 SYGVNS. CDR3 length: 17 amino acids. CDR3: CASSEWGGPLSGNTIYF. CDR3 sequence (DNA): TGTGCCAGCAGTGAATGGGGGGGTCCCCTCTCTGGAAACACCATATATTTT.

As to this clone: Germline and junction disagree at one end, which may indicate a read error. The chain employs TRBV7-7 and TRBJ2-3, with 12 bases matching TRBD2. The CDR3 consists of 16 residues. Germline V CDR1 and CDR2: SSHAT, FNYEAQ (reference sequence). The CDR3: CASSTSLAGGEDTQYF. The DNA of the CDR3 is TGTGCTAGCAGCACGAGCCTAGCGGGGGGGGAAGATACGCAGTATTTT.

J is TRBJ1-6 and V is TRBV28; no clear D gene. The CDR3 runs to 11 residues. Germline CDR1 reads MDHEN; CDR2 reads SYDVKM. V shed 7 bases and J shed 12 bases, with 10 bases lying between them. CDR3 sequence: CASKTGGPLHF. The CDR3 DNA reads as TGTGCCAGCAAGACGGGTGGACCCCTCCACTTT.

V gene TRBV27 combines with J gene TRBJ2-3; 15 nucleotides agree with TRBD2. CDR1 MNHEY and CDR2 SMNVEV come from the germline V gene (reference sequence). Trimming took 4 bases from V and 7 from J; bases not matched to a gene: 9. CDR3 length: 17 residues. The CDR3 sequence: CASSYQGLAGGPNTQYF. CDR3 in DNA: TGTGCCAGCAGTTACCAAGGACTAGCGGGAGGGCCAAATACGCAGTATTTT.

V and J are TRBV6-5 and TRBJ1-2, with 9 bases matching TRBD1. Germline V gene sequence: CDR1 MNHEY, CDR2 SVGAGI. The J segment lost 5 bases and the V segment lost 1 base, leaving 5 bases of the junction unmatched. The CDR3 runs 15 residues. The chain's CDR3 is CASSYWDRDRYGYTF. CDR3 coding DNA: TGTGCCAGCAGTTACTGGGACAGGGATAGGTATGGCTACACCTTC.

V and J are TRBV5-4 and TRBJ1-1; 7 bases fit TRBD1. The CDR3 spans 15 residues. Germline values: CDR1 SGHNT, CDR2 YYREEE (reference sequence). V dropped 0 bases and J dropped 5; count of bases not matched to a gene: 7. CDR3 sequence: CASSLASRGKTEAFF. CDR3 DNA sequence: TGTGCCAGCAGCTTGGCTTCCAGGGGGAAGACTGAAGCTTTCTTT.

The sample holds one count of this clone. This sequence joins TRBV28 and TRBJ2-7, with TRBD2 identical over 12 bases. The CDR3 totals 15 residues. The V gene's germline CDR1 is MDHEN and CDR2 SYDVKM. The V and J ends lost 6 bases and 5 bases, in that order; junction bases with no gene match: 8. This CDR3 is CASSQTSGSKNEQYF. The CDR3 DNA reads as TGTGCCAGCAGCCAGACTAGCGGGAGTAAAAACGAGCAGTACTTC. The whole variable domain, remainder taken from reference TRBV28 and TRBJ2-7, is DVKVTQSSRYLVKRTGEKVFLECVQDMDHENMFWYRQDPGLGLRLIYFSYDVKMKEKGDIPEGYSVSREKKERFSLILESASTNQTSMYLCASSQTSGSKNEQYFGPGTRLTVT.

This chain uses TRBV9 with TRBJ1-2; a possible D gene is TRBD1 (6 bases). Germline CDR1 is SGDLS and CDR2 is YYNGEE. The CDR3 sequence is 13 residues long. V lost 5 bases to trimming and J lost 6 bases, with 14 bases between them. CDR3 in DNA: TGTGCCAGCAGACAGTGGGGGCGGAATGGCTACACCTTC. Translation gives CASRQWGRNGYTF. Drawing the rest from reference TRBV9 and TRBJ1-2, the complete variable domain is DSGVTQTPKHLITATGQRVTLRCSPRSGDLSVYWYQQSLDQGLQFLIQYYNGEERAKGNILERFSAQQFPDLHSELNLSSLELGDSALYFCASRQWGRNGYTFGSGTRLTVV.

CDR3 protein: CASIRQPPLYEQYF. The CDR3 bases are TGTGCCAGCATTAGACAGCCCCCTCTCTACGAGCAGTACTTC. V usage is TRBV6-1 and J usage is TRBJ2-7; TRBD1 is a possible D gene (5 bases). V was cut by 7 bases and J by 3 bases, with 16 bases left in between. The CDR3 covers 14 residues. From germline, CDR1 is MNHNS and CDR2 SASEGT.

A single count supports this clone. The chain joins TRBV28 to TRBJ2-3, with 10 bases identical to TRBD2. CDR3 size: 16 residues. V lost 3 bases, J lost 2 bases, and 5 bases stayed unmatched. CDR1 is MDHEN, CDR2 SYDVKM, per germline. The CDR3 loop reads CASSFPTSGTTDTQYF. As DNA, the CDR3 is TGTGCCAGCAGTTTCCCTACTAGCGGGACCACAGATACGCAGTATTTT.

The gene calls are TRBV4-2 and TRBJ1-4; unclear D gene. V lost 7 bases, J lost 6 bases, and 12 bases lay in between. This CDR3 spans 13 amino acids. The germline gives CDR1 LGHNA, CDR2 YNFKEQ. Here the CDR3 reads CASKVDSDEKLFF. CDR3 DNA sequence: TGTGCCAGCAAAGTCGACTCTGATGAAAAACTGTTTTTT.

The rearrangement links TRBV27 to TRBJ2-1; no reliable D call. This CDR3 spans 15 amino acids. The germline V gene has CDR1 MNHEY and CDR2 SMNVEV (reference sequence). V lost 5 bases and J lost 1, with 12 bases in between. CDR3 residues: CASSTSRSSYNEQFF. In DNA, the CDR3 is TGTGCCAGCAGTACCTCAAGGTCGTCCTACAATGAGCAGTTCTTC.

The chain couples TRBV2 to TRBJ1-1; TRBD1 might be the D (5 bases). Between the trimmed V and J ends, which lost 6 bases and 9 bases, there was a span of 17 bases. Germline V lookup: CDR1 SNHLY, CDR2 FYNNEI. The CDR3 length is 13 residues. CDR3 sequence (DNA): TGTGCCAGCAGCCCTAATATGGGGGAGAAAGCTTTCTTT. This gives the protein CASSPNMGEKAFF.

V is TRBV2 and J is TRBJ2-3; 10 bases fit TRBD2. Germline V gene lookup returns CDR1 SNHLY and CDR2 FYNNEI. After removal of 8 bases from V and 1 base from J, the junction contained 15 bases not matched to a gene. The CDR3 spans 18 residues. As DNA, the CDR3 is TGTGCCAGCGCCGGAAGGACTAGCGGTTTTGATGGCACAGATACGCAGTATTTT. Protein sequence: CASAGRTSGFDGTDTQYF.

DNA of the CDR3: TGTGCCAGCAGCTCCCCCCTGGTGGGCCGGACTGGGGCCAACGTCCTGACTTTC. This sequence encodes CASSSPLVGRTGANVLTF. The gene calls are TRBV9 and TRBJ2-6, with unresolved D. Looked up from germline, CDR1 is SGDLS and CDR2 is YYNGEE. The CDR3 covers 18 residues. V was cut by 4 bases and J by 2 bases, with 19 bases left in between.

This clone occurred a few times. Here the CDR3 reads CSVQLGGDTEAFF. The DNA of the CDR3 is TGCAGCGTTCAGCTTGGTGGGGACACTGAAGCTTTCTTT. The chain employs TRBV29-1 and TRBJ1-1; D unresolved. The V end lost 5 bases, the J end lost 3 bases, and 13 bases lay between the germline ends. Germline V gene data show CDR1 as SQVTM and CDR2 as ANQGSEA. This CDR3 region has 13 residues.

J is TRBJ1-4 and V is TRBV7-2; 10 positions match TRBD1. CDR1 is SGHTA, CDR2 FQGNSA, per germline. The CDR3 extends over 14 amino acids. The trim removed 5 bases at V and 6 bases at J, leaving 3 bases unmatched. CDR3 nucleotide sequence: TGTGCCAGCAGCAGGGACAGGGGACATGAAAAACTGTTTTTT. Protein product: CASSRDRGHEKLFF.

The V and J genes are TRBV6-1 and TRBJ1-4; D is perhaps TRBD1 (5 bases). Germline lookup yields CDR1 MNHNS and CDR2 SASEGT. V lost 1 base to trimming and J lost 4 bases, with 22 bases between them. CDR3 length equals 19 residues. The CDR3 is CASSEVLAWVGDHNEKLFF. The CDR3 DNA sequence: TGTGCCAGCAGTGAAGTATTGGCATGGGTCGGGGACCATAATGAAAAACTGTTTTTT.

The chain uses TRBV7-9 and TRBJ1-2, with D possibly TRBD1 on 5 matching bases. V was trimmed by 1 base and J by 6 bases, leaving 9 bases between them. This CDR3 has 13 residues. Germline-derived CDR1 and CDR2 are SEHNR and FQNEAQ (reference sequence). CDR3 DNA sequence: TGTGCCAGCAGCTTAGGTCCAGGGAATGGCTACACCTTC. This sequence encodes CASSLGPGNGYTF.

The CDR3 here is CASSLEAGGNYGYTF. The CDR3 coding sequence is TGTGCCAGCAGCTTAGAGGCAGGGGGGAACTATGGCTACACCTTC. The chain has TRBV7-9 and TRBJ1-2, with TRBD1 matching over 7 bases. After removal of 1 base from V and 2 bases from J, the junction contained 4 bases not matched to a gene. Germline lookup yields CDR1 SEHNR and CDR2 FQNEAQ (reference sequence). This CDR3 has 15 residues.

V gene TRBV7-8 combines with J gene TRBJ2-1; perhaps TRBD1 as D (5 bases). Looked up from germline, CDR1 is SGHVS and CDR2 is FQNEAQ. Trimming cost V 4 bases and J 7 bases, with 17 bases left between them. The CDR3 is made up of 15 amino acids. CDR3 sequence: CASSSLGSRGNEQFF. CDR3 bases: TGTGCCAGCAGCTCCCTTGGTTCTAGGGGTAATGAGCAGTTCTTC.